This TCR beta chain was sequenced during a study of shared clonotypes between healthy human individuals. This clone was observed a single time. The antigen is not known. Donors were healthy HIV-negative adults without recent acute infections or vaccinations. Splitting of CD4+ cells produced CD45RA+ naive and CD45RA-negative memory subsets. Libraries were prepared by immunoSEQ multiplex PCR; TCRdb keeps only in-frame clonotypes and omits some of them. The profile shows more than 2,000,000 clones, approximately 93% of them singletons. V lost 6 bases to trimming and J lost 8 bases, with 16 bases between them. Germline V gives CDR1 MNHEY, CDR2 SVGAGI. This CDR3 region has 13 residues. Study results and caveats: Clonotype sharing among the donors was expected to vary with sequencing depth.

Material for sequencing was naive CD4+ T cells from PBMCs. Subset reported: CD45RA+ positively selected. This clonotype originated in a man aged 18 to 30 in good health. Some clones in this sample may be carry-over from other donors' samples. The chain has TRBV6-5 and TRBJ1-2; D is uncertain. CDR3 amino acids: CASRGEVVSGYTF. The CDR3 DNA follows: TGTGCCAGCAGGGGCGAGGTGGTTAGCGGCTACACCTTC.